What follows are 3 T cell receptor beta chains derived from one specimen sequenced in a study of shared clonotypes between healthy human individuals. Naive CD8 cells lacked CD45RO, underwent positive selection for CCR7 and left out terminally differentiated effector memory CD45RA+ cells. Sequencing used immunoSEQ multiplex PCR; TCRdb keeps in-frame clones, though not all of them. The data hold approximately 1.9 million clones, with roughly 93% observed a single time. Material: naive CD8+ T cells from PBMCs. The receptors originated from a man aged 18 to 30 in good health. Some clones in this sample may be carry-over from other donors' samples.

This clone has only one observation. This chain connects TRBV4-3 to TRBJ2-1; 9 bases are a match to TRBD2. The CDR3 consists of 15 residues. V shed 2 bases, J shed 4 bases, and the junction held 3 bases outside the gene matches. CDR1 LGHNA and CDR2 YSLEER come from the germline V gene. This chain's CDR3 is CASSQILAGYNEQFF. CDR3 bases: TGCGCCAGCAGCCAAATCCTAGCGGGGTACAATGAGCAGTTCTTC.

Comment on this clone: A read error may be the cause here, since a much bigger clone is one base away. This sample includes further DNA sequences coding for the same CDR3. The genes are TRBV5-1 and TRBJ2-7; D call uncertain. V shed 5 bases and J shed 0 bases, with 3 bases lying between them. The CDR3 has 11 residues. Germline CDR1 SGHRS, CDR2 YFSETQ. CDR3 in amino acids: CASSYSYEQYF. For the CDR3, the DNA is TGCGCCAGCAGTTACTCCTACGAGCAGTACTTC.

The CDR3 DNA reads as TGTGCCAGTAGTTGGTCGTGGGAGGGTGGTGTCGAGCAGTACTTC. Protein product: CASSWSWEGGVEQYF. The chain recombines TRBV19 with TRBJ2-7, with TRBD2 identical over 7 bases. Looked up from germline, CDR1 is LNHDA and CDR2 is SQIVND (reference sequence). V shed 5 bases and J 6 bases; nucleotides not matched to a gene: 13. This CDR3 is built from 15 residues.